This T cell receptor (beta chain) came from a study of cytomegalovirus exposure and HLA in healthy donors. The study, taken as a whole, reports: Researchers reported in a later analysis that common viral pathogens appeared linked to several top clusters. Most TCR sequences showed up rarely, but some public TCRs showed up in many donors. Exclusion applied to some V segments, including TRBV6-2 and TRBV6-3, as they were indistinguishable. A later analysis revealed that TCR association rates differed between HLA loci, peaking at DRB1 and bottoming out at HLA-C.

Worth noting for this clone: Antigen specificity is unknown.

Germline V gene data show CDR1 as GTSNPN and CDR2 as SVGIG (reference sequence). The length of the CDR3 is 14 residues. Trimming at V came to 8 bases and at J to 5 bases, leaving 9 bases not matched to a gene. Vbeta (60) and Jbeta (13) primers were used in the PCR. This table comes from immunoSEQ multiplex PCR, and its TCRdb copy is limited to in-frame clones, with some not included. The sample includes 200,000 to 300,000 clones, around 81% of them seen just once. Specimen: PBMCs. This receptor was taken from a woman aged 60 to 75 in good health and CMV-seropositive. V and J are TRBV30 and TRBJ2-5; TRBD2 aligns across 12 bases. CDR3 DNA sequence: TGTGCCGTGACTAGCGGGAGAGTTGGGGAGACCCAGTACTTC. Translated: CAVTSGRVGETQYF.